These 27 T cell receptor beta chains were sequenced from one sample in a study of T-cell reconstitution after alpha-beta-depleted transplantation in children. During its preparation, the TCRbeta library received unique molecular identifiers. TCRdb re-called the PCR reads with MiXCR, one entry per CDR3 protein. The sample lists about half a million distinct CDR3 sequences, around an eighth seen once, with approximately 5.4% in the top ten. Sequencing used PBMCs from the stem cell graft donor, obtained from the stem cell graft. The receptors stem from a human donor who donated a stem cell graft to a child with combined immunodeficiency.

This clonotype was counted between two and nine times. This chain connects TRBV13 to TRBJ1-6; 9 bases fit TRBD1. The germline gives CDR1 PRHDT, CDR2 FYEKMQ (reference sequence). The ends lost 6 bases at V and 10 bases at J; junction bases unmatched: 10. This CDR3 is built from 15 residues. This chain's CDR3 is CASRGTGQGSSPLHF. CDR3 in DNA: TGTGCCAGCAGGGGGACGGGACAGGGTTCCTCACCCCTCCACTTT. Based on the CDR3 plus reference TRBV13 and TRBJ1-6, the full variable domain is AAGVIQSPRHLIKEKRETATLKCYPIPRHDTVYWYQQGPGQDPQFLISFYEKMQSDKGSIPDRFSAQQFSDYHSELNMSSLELGDSALYFCASRGTGQGSSPLHFGNGTRLTVT.

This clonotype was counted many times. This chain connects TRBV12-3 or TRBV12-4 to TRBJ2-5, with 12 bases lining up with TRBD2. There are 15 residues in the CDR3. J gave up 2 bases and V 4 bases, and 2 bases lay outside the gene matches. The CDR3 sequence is CASSSGLAGQETQYF. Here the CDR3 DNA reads TGTGCCAGCAGTTCCGGACTAGCGGGACAAGAGACCCAGTACTTC.

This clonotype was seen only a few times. CDR3 in DNA: TGTGCCAGCAGCTTGGGACTAGCGGGGGGGCCTCGGACCGGGGAGCTGTTTTTT. Translated, it gives CASSLGLAGGPRTGELFF. The chain recombines TRBV5-5 with TRBJ2-2; 14 nucleotides line up with TRBD2. Germline trimming cut 0 bases from V and 5 bases from J; bases unmatched to any gene: 6. This CDR3 region has 18 residues. CDR1 SGHKS and CDR2 YYEKEE come from the germline V gene (reference sequence).

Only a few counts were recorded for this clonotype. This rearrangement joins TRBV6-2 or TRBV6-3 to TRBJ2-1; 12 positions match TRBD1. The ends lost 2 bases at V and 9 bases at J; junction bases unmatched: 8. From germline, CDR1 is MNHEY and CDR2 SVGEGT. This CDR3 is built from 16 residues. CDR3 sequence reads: CASSYMGQGARFEQFF. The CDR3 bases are TGTGCCAGCAGTTACATGGGACAGGGGGCGCGGTTTGAGCAGTTCTTC.

CDR3 region: CSGKEGTSGSYEQYF. CDR3 bases: TGCAGCGGAAAGGAAGGGACTAGCGGGAGCTACGAGCAGTACTTC. The V gene is TRBV29-1, the J gene TRBJ2-7; TRBD2 matches at 14 bases. This CDR3 region has 15 residues. Germline V lookup: CDR1 SQVTM, CDR2 ANQGSEA. Trimming removed 7 bases from V and 3 bases from J; junction bases left unmatched: 8.

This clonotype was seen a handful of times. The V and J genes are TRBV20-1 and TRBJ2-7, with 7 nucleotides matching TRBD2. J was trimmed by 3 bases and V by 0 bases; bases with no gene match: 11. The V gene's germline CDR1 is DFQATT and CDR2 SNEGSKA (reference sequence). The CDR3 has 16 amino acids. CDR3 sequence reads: CSARDPLGEGHYEQYF. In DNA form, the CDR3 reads TGCAGTGCTAGAGACCCCCTGGGGGAGGGCCACTACGAGCAGTACTTC.

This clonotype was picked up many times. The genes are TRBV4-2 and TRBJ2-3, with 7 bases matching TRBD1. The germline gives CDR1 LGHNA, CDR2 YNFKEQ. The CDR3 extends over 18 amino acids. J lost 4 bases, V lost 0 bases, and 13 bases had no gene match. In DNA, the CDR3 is TGTGCCAGCAGCCAAGATGTGGGGGCGACAGGGATAGCAGATACGCAGTATTTT. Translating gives CASSQDVGATGIADTQYF.

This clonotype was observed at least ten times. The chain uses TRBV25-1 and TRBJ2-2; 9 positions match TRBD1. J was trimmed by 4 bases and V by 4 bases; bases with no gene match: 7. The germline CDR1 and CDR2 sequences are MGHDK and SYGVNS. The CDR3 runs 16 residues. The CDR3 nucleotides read TGTGCCAGCAGTGGAGGGACAGGGAGGGGCACCGGGGAGCTGTTTTTT. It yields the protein CASSGGTGRGTGELFF.

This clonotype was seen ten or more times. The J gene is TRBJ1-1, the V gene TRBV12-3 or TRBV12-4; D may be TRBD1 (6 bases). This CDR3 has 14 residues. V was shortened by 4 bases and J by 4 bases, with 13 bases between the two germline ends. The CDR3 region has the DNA TGTGCCAGCAGTTCAGGACAGCCGGTCACTGAAGCTTTCTTT. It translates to CASSSGQPVTEAFF.

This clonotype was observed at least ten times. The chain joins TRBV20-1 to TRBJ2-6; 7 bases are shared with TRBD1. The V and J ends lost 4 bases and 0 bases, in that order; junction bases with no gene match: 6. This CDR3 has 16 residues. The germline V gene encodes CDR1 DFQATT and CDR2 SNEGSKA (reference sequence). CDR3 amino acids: CSATGGWSSGANVLTF. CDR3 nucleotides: TGCAGTGCTACAGGGGGATGGAGCTCTGGGGCCAACGTCCTGACTTTC.

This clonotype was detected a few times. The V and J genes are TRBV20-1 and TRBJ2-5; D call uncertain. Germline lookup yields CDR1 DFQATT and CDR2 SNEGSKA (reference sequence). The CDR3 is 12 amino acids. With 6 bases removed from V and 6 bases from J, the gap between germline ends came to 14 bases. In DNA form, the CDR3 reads TGCAGTGCCCCGATAGTCGCACAGACCCAGTACTTC. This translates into CSAPIVAQTQYF.

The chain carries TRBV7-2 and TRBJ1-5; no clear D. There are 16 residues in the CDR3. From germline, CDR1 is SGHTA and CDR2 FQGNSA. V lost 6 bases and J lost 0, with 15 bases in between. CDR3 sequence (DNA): TGTGCCAGCAGTCCCCCCGGCGGATATAGCAATCAGCCCCAGCATTTT. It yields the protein CASSPPGGYSNQPQHF.

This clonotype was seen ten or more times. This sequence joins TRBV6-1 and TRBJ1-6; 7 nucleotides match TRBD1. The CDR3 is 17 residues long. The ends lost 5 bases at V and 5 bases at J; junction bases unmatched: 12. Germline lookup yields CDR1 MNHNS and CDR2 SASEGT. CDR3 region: CASSIIQGIEDNSPLHF. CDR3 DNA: TGTGCCAGCAGTATTATACAGGGGATAGAGGATAATTCACCCCTCCACTTT.

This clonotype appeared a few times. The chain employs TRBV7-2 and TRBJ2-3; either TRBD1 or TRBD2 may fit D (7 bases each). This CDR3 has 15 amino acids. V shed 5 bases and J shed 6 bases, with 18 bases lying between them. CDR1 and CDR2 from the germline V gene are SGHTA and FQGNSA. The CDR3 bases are TGTGCCAGCAGCCGTCAGGGGGGGGGGATCGATACGCAGTATTTT. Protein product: CASSRQGGGIDTQYF.

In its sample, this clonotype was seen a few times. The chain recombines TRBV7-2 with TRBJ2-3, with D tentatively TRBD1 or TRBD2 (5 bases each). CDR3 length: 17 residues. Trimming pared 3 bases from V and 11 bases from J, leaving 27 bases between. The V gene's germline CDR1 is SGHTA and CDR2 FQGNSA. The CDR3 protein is CASSFRLEPAGWERQYF. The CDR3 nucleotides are TGTGCCAGCAGCTTCCGTCTGGAGCCGGCAGGGTGGGAGAGGCAGTATTTT.

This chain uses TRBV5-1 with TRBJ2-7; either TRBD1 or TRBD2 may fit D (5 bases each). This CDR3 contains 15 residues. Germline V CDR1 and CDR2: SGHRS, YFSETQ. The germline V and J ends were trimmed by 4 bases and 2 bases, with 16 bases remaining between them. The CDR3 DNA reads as TGCGCCAGCAGCGCGACCGGGACCAGCACCTACGAGCAGTACTTC. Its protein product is CASSATGTSTYEQYF.

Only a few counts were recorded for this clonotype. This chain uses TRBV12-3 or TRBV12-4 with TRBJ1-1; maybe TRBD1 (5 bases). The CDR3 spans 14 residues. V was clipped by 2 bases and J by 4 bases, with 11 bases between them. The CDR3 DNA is TGTGCCAGCAGTTTATATGGGGGGGGCACTGAAGCTTTCTTT. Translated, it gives CASSLYGGGTEAFF.

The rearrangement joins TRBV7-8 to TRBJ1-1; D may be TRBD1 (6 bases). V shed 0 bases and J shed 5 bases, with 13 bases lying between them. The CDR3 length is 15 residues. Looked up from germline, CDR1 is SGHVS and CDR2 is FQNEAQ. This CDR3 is CASSLAPGRGTEAFF. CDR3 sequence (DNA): TGTGCCAGCAGCTTAGCCCCGGGCAGGGGAACTGAAGCTTTCTTT.

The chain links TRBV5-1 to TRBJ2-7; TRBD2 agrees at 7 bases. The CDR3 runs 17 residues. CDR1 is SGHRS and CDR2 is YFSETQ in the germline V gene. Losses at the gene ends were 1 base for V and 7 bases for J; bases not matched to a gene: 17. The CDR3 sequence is CASSLIFFGRTPREQYF. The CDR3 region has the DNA TGCGCCAGCAGCTTGATTTTCTTCGGGAGGACCCCCCGAGAGCAGTACTTC.

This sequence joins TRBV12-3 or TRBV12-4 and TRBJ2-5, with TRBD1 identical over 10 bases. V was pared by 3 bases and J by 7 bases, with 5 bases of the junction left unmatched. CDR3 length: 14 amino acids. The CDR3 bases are TGTGCCAGCAGTTTGCAAGGACAGGGGGGGACCCAGTACTTC. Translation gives CASSLQGQGGTQYF.

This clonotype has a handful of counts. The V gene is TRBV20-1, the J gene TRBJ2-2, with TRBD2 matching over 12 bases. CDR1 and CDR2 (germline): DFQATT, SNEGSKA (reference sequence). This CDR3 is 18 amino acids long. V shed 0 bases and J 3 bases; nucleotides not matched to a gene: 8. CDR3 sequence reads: CSARDWASGRGDTGELFF. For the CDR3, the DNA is TGCAGTGCTAGAGATTGGGCTAGCGGGAGGGGGGACACCGGGGAGCTGTTTTTT.

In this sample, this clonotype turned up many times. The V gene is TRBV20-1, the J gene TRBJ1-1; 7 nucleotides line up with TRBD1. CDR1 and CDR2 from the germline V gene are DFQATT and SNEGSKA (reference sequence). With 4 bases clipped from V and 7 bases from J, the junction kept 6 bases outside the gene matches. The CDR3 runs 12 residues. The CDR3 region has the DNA TGCAGTGCTACCGCGACAGGGAATGAAGCTTTCTTT. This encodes CSATATGNEAFF.

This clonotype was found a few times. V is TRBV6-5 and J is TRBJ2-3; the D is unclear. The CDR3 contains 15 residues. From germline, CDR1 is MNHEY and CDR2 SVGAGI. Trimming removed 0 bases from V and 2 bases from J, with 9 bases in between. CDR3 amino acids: CASSYSPINTDTQYF. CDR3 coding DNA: TGTGCCAGCAGTTACTCCCCCATTAACACAGATACGCAGTATTTT.

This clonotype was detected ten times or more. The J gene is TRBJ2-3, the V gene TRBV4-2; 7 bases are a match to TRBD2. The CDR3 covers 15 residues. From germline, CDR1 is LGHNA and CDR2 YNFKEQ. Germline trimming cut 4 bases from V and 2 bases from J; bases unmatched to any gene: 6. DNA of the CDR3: TGTGCCAGCAGCCCCACTAGCGAGGACACAGATACGCAGTATTTT. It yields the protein CASSPTSEDTDTQYF.

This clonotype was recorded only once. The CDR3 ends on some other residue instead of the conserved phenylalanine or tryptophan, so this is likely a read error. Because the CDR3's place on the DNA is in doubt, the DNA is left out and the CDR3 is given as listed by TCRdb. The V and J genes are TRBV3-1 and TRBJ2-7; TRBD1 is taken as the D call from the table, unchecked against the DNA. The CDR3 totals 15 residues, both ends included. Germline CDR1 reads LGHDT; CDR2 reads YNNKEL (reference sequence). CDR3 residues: CASSPTRGPPDPLSI.

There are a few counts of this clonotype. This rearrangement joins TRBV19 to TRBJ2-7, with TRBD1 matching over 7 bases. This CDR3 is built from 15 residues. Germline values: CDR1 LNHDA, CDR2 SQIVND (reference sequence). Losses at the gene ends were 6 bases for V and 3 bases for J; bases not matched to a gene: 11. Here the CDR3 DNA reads TGTGCCAGTAGCACTACCCGGACAGGATACTACGAGCAGTACTTC. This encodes CASSTTRTGYYEQYF.

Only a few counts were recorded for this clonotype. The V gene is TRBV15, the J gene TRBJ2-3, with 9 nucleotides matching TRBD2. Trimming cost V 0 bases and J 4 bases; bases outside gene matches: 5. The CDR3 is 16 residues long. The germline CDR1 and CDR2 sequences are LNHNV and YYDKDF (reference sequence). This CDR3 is CATSRDPSGVSDTQYF. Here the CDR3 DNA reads TGTGCCACCAGCAGAGATCCTAGCGGGGTGTCAGATACGCAGTATTTT.